This TCR beta chain was retrieved from a study of cytomegalovirus exposure and HLA in healthy donors. Study conclusions and caveats: Fewer than 200 TCR beta chains were listed as cytomegalovirus-associated.

V dropped 8 bases and J dropped 2 bases, with 14 bases sitting between them. The CDR3 sequence is 13 residues long. In germline, CDR1 is GTSNPN, CDR2 SVGIG (reference sequence). A single count supports this clone. The target antigen is unknown. With 60 Vbeta and 13 Jbeta primers, the PCR was carried out. Data came from immunoSEQ multiplex PCR; TCRdb stores just in-frame clones and leaves some out. The repertoire includes nearly 70,000 clones, roughly 74% of them detected once, and roughly 10% sits in the top ten. The rearrangement uses TRBV30 and TRBJ2-3, with D maybe TRBD1 (6 bases). The TCR was taken from a woman aged 55-70 years in good health and CMV-seropositive. Sequencing was carried out using PBMCs. The CDR3 sequence: CARRDTVTDTQYF. The CDR3 DNA reads as TGTGCCCGTCGGGACACCGTCACAGATACGCAGTATTTT. Full variable domain (outside the CDR3, taken from reference TRBV30 and TRBJ2-3): SQTIHQWPATLVQPVGSPLSLECTVEGTSNPNLYWYRQAAGRGLQLLFYSVGIGQISSEVPQNLSASRPQDRQFILSSKKLLLSDSGFYLCARRDTVTDTQYFGPGTRLTVL.